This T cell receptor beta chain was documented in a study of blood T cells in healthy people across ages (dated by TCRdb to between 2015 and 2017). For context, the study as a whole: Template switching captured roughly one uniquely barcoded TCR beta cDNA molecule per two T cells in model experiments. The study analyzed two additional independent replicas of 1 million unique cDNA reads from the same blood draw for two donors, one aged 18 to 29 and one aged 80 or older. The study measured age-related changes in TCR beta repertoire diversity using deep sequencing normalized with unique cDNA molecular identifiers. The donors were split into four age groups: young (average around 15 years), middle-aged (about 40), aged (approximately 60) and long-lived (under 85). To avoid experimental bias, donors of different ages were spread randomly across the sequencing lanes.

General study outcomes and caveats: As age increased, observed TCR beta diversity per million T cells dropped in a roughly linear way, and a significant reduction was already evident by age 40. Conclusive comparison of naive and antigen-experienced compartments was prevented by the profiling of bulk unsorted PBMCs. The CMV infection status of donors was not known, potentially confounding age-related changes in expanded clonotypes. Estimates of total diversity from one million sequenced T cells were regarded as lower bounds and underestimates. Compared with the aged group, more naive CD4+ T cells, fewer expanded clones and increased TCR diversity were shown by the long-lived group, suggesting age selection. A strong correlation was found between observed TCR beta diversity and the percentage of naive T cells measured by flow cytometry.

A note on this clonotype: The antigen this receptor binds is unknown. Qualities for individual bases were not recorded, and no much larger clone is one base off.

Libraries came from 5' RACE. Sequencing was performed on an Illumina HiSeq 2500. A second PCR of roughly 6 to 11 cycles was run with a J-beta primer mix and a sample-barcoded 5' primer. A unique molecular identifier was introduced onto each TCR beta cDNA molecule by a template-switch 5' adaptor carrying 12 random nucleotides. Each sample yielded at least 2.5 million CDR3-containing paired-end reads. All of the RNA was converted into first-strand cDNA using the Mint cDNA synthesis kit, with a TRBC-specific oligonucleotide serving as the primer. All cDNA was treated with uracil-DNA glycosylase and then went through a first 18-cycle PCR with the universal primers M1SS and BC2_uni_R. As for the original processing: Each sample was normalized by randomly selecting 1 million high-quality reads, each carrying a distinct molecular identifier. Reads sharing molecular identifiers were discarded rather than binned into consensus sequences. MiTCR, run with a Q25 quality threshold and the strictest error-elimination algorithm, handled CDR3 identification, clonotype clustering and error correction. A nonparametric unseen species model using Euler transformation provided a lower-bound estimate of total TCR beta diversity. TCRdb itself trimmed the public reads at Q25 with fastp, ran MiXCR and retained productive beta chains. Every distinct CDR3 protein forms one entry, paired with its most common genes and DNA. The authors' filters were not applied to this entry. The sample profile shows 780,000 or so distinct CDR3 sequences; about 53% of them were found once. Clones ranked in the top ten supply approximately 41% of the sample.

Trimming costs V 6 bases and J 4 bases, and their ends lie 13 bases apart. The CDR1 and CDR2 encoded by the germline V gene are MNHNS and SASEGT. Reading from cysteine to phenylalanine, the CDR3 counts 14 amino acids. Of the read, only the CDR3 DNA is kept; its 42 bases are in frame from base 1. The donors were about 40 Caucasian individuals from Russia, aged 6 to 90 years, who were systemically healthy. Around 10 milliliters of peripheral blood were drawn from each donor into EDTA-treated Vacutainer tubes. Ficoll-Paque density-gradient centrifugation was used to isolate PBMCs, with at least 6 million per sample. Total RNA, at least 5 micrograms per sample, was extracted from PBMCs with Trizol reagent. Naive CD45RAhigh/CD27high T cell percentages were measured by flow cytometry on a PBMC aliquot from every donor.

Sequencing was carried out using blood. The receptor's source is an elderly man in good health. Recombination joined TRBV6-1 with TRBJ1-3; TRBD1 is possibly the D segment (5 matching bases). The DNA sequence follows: TGTGCCAGCAGCAGCAGGGATACGGGAAACACCATATATTTT. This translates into CASSSRDTGNTIYF.